These 19 T cell receptor beta chains were all obtained from the same sample, sequenced in a study of post-analysis software for immune sequencing data. Whole-study findings and limits: Roughly five TRBV segments appeared more often in patients than in controls, and TRBV5-6, TRBV5-1 and TRBV20-1 were among these.

Unique-molecular-identifier-tagged TCR beta cDNA libraries were used. TCRdb itself ran the PCR reads through MiXCR, one entry per CDR3 protein. The sample records approximately 630,000 distinct CDR3 sequences, over 45% being singletons. No antigen has been identified for these receptors. Sequences were obtained from blood. The receptors were sampled from a girl aged 2 to 9 with multiple sclerosis.

This clonotype has just a few counts. J is TRBJ2-1 and V is TRBV5-1; 14 nucleotides line up with TRBD2. The CDR3 is made up of 19 amino acids. V was clipped by 3 bases and J by 0 bases; unmatched bases: 8. In germline, CDR1 is SGHRS, CDR2 YFSETQ. CDR3 DNA: TGCGCCAGCAGCTCCCCCGGGACTAGCGGGAGTAGCTCCTACAATGAGCAGTTCTTC. Translation: CASSSPGTSGSSSYNEQFF.

The chain uses TRBV12-3 or TRBV12-4 and TRBJ2-5, with no clear D. This CDR3 is built from 12 residues. Between the trimmed V and J ends, which lost 6 bases and 0 bases, there was a span of 5 bases. The CDR3: CASRGNQETQYF. CDR3 DNA sequence: TGTGCCAGCAGGGGGAACCAAGAGACCCAGTACTTC.

This rearrangement joins TRBV30 to TRBJ2-5; D gene uncertain. Germline CDR1 and CDR2: GTSNPN and SVGIG (reference sequence). This CDR3 is built from 11 residues. Trimming stripped 3 bases from V and 5 bases from J, with 7 bases between. The CDR3: CAWRIGETQYF. In DNA, the CDR3 is TGTGCCTGGAGAATCGGGGAGACCCAGTACTTC. Filled out from reference TRBV30 and TRBJ2-5, the complete variable domain reads SQTIHQWPATLVQPVGSPLSLECTVEGTSNPNLYWYRQAAGRGLQLLFYSVGIGQISSEVPQNLSASRPQDRQFILSSKKLLLSDSGFYLCAWRIGETQYFGPGTRLLVL.

This clonotype was counted a few times. The chain is built from TRBV27 and TRBJ2-1, with 14 bases identical to TRBD2. The CDR3 is 17 residues long. Unmatched junction bases numbered 4, after V lost 6 bases and J lost 0 bases. Germline V CDR1 and CDR2: MNHEY, SMNVEV (reference sequence). CDR3 DNA: TGTGCCAGCAGCGGGACTAGCGGGAGTTACTCCTACAATGAGCAGTTCTTC. Its translation: CASSGTSGSYSYNEQFF.

J is TRBJ2-3 and V is TRBV5-4, with 13 bases aligning to TRBD2. Per the germline V gene, CDR1 is SGHNT and CDR2 is YYREEE (reference sequence). The V and J ends lost 3 bases and 4 bases, in that order; junction bases with no gene match: 5. The CDR3 covers 16 residues. CDR3 residues: CASSSTSGGDPDTQYF. The CDR3 DNA reads TGTGCCAGCAGCTCAACTAGCGGGGGGGACCCAGATACGCAGTATTTT.

The chain employs TRBV11-2 and TRBJ2-3; the match to TRBD1 covers 7 bases. Germline V gene lookup returns CDR1 SGHAT and CDR2 FQNNGV. Trimming cost V 4 bases and J 3 bases; bases outside gene matches: 7. This CDR3 has 15 amino acids. The CDR3 DNA follows: TGTGCCAGCAGCTCAGAGGGGGCAATTACAGATACGCAGTATTTT. It specifies CASSSEGAITDTQYF.

V usage is TRBV20-1 and J usage is TRBJ1-5; D possibly corresponds to TRBD1 (6 bases). V lost 0 bases and J lost 4, with 16 bases in between. The germline gives CDR1 DFQATT, CDR2 SNEGSKA (reference sequence). The length of the CDR3 is 16 residues. The CDR3 DNA is TGCAGTGCTAGAGAGGAACAGGGACTAGGGAATCAGCCCCAGCATTTT. Translated: CSAREEQGLGNQPQHF.

The chain employs TRBV10-3 and TRBJ1-1; D not resolved. The V gene lost 6 bases and the J gene lost 1 base, with 6 bases spanning the gap. The CDR3 runs to 12 residues. Germline assignment: CDR1 ENHRY and CDR2 SYGVKD. CDR3: CAIREGNTEAFF. The CDR3 DNA is TGTGCCATCAGGGAGGGGAACACTGAAGCTTTCTTT.

This sequence joins TRBV20-1 and TRBJ2-7; 14 nucleotides agree with TRBD2. Germline CDR1 and CDR2: DFQATT and SNEGSKA (reference sequence). The length of the CDR3 is 14 residues. V was clipped by 4 bases and J by 3 bases; unmatched bases: 2. The CDR3 loop is CSATGTSGGYEQYF. The CDR3 DNA sequence: TGCAGTGCTACCGGGACTAGCGGGGGCTACGAGCAGTACTTC.

The V gene is TRBV12-3 or TRBV12-4, the J gene TRBJ2-5, with a possible D match to TRBD2 (5 bases). V lost 6 bases and J lost 6, with 14 bases in between. The CDR3 is made up of 13 amino acids. The CDR3 spells CASSRNGVKTQYF. The CDR3 DNA reads as TGTGCCAGCAGCAGGAACGGGGTTAAGACCCAGTACTTC.

On this clonotype itself: One end of the junction fails to match germline, which may point to a read error. The chain has TRBV12-3 or TRBV12-4 and TRBJ2-5, with 9 positions matching TRBD2. The CDR3 is 16 amino acids. CDR3 protein: CASSLAGPRYQETQYF. The CDR3, as DNA: TGTGCCAGCAGTCTAGCGGGACCGCGGTACCAAGAGACCCAGTACTTC.

V is TRBV28 and J is TRBJ1-1; possible D gene TRBD1, 5 bases. Germline values: CDR1 MDHEN, CDR2 SYDVKM. This CDR3 is 14 amino acids long. V lost 5 bases, J lost 0 bases, and 10 bases lay in between. CDR3 nucleotides: TGTGCCAGCAGTACGGGACGGATGAACACTGAAGCTTTCTTT. Its translation: CASSTGRMNTEAFF.

This clonotype appeared a single time. The junction differs from germline at one of its ends, possibly a read error. The gene calls are TRBV4-1 and TRBJ2-1; the match to TRBD2 covers 11 bases. CDR1 is MGHRA and CDR2 is YSYEKL in the germline V gene. The CDR3 extends over 15 amino acids. The chain's CDR3 is CASSQTSGKYSEQFF. Here the CDR3 DNA reads TGCGCCAGCAGCCAGACTAGCGGGAAGTACAGTGAGCAGTTCTTC.

The chain is built from TRBV20-1 and TRBJ2-7; the D gene is possibly TRBD2 (5 bases). Trimming stripped 1 base from V and 5 bases from J, with 15 bases between. The CDR3 runs to 14 residues. The V gene's germline CDR1 is DFQATT and CDR2 SNEGSKA (reference sequence). CDR3 protein: CSARVGGFDDEQYF. The CDR3 DNA reads TGCAGTGCTAGAGTCGGAGGATTCGACGACGAGCAGTACTTC.

The CDR3 loop is CSASPIAGGEQYF. DNA for the CDR3: TGCAGTGCTAGTCCCATCGCCGGTGGCGAGCAGTACTTC. This sequence joins TRBV20-1 and TRBJ2-7; no clear D. In germline, CDR1 is DFQATT, CDR2 SNEGSKA (reference sequence). CDR3 length: 13 residues. Deletions cut 3 bases from V and 6 bases from J, with 15 bases between.

The chain is built from TRBV9 and TRBJ1-1, with D unclear. The V and J ends lost 0 bases and 0 bases respectively, with 3 bases between them. The germline V gene encodes CDR1 SGDLS and CDR2 YYNGEE. The CDR3 is 13 amino acids. CDR3 in amino acids: CASSVELNTEAFF. For the CDR3, the DNA is TGTGCCAGCAGCGTAGAACTGAACACTGAAGCTTTCTTT.

The V and J genes are TRBV6-2 or TRBV6-3 and TRBJ2-7, with D unresolved. Germline V gene sequence: CDR1 MNHEY, CDR2 SVGEGT. CDR3 length equals 13 residues. V was cut by 2 bases and J by 3 bases, with 8 bases left in between. The CDR3 DNA reads TGTGCCAGCAGTTACCATCCCCGCTACGAGCAGTACTTC. It is translated as CASSYHPRYEQYF.

The chain links TRBV20-1 to TRBJ1-5; D gene unclear. V was trimmed by 6 bases and J by 4 bases, leaving 13 bases between them. Germline V gene lookup returns CDR1 DFQATT and CDR2 SNEGSKA (reference sequence). The CDR3 is made up of 13 amino acids. Here the CDR3 reads CSARFRANQPQHF. The CDR3 bases are TGCAGTGCCAGGTTTAGGGCGAATCAGCCCCAGCATTTT.

The V and J genes are TRBV20-1 and TRBJ1-2; tentative D call: TRBD1 (5 bases). V gave up 0 bases and J gave up 4 bases, with 15 bases separating them. The germline CDR1 and CDR2 sequences are DFQATT and SNEGSKA (reference sequence). The CDR3 consists of 15 residues. Written as DNA, the CDR3 is TGCAGTGCTAGAGATGTGAGACAGATTGCCTATGGCTACACCTTC. Its translation is CSARDVRQIAYGYTF.